Each of the 23 T cell receptor beta chains below was sequenced from the same sample in a study of blood T cell repertoires in COVID-19. TCRdb's copy holds only in-frame clones and misses some; the assay was immunoSEQ multiplex PCR. The sample yields 200,000 to 250,000 clones, around 82% seen once. Sequencing input: peripheral blood. The receptor source for this set is a woman between 65 and 79 years old with acute or convalescent COVID-19.

Only a few counts were recorded for this clone. The rearrangement links TRBV9 to TRBJ1-6; a weak D match, TRBD1 (5 bases). V was shortened by 7 bases and J by 5 bases, with 10 bases between the two germline ends. In germline, CDR1 is SGDLS, CDR2 YYNGEE. This CDR3 is built from 13 residues. CDR3 coding DNA: TGTGCCAGCTCTCGGGGGAATAATTCACCCCTCCACTTT. This codes for CASSRGNNSPLHF.

The V gene is TRBV5-1, the J gene TRBJ2-1; 8 nucleotides agree with TRBD1. There are 15 residues in the CDR3. Germline-derived CDR1 and CDR2 are SGHRS and YFSETQ. J gave up 4 bases and V 6 bases, and 9 bases lay outside the gene matches. The CDR3 DNA follows: TGCGCCAGCAAACCTAGTGGGACAGGTTACAATGAGCAGTTCTTC. Amino acids: CASKPSGTGYNEQFF.

Only a few counts were recorded for this clone. The chain joins TRBV5-1 to TRBJ2-1; 9 bases are a match to TRBD1. Germline V gene data show CDR1 as SGHRS and CDR2 as YFSETQ. With 4 bases clipped from V and 6 bases from J, the junction kept 8 bases outside the gene matches. The length of the CDR3 is 15 residues. The CDR3: CASSNPGQGSNEQFF. In DNA, the CDR3 is TGCGCCAGCAGCAACCCGGGACAGGGTTCCAATGAGCAGTTCTTC.

The chain uses TRBV7-2 and TRBJ2-3, with 14 bases identical to TRBD2. The CDR3 runs to 16 residues. The germline gives CDR1 SGHTA, CDR2 FQGNSA. After removal of 3 bases from V and 4 bases from J, the junction contained 3 bases not matched to a gene. CDR3 residues: CASSFRLAGGPDTQYF. CDR3 in DNA: TGTGCCAGCAGCTTCCGACTAGCGGGGGGGCCAGATACGCAGTATTTT.

The chain links TRBV21-1 to TRBJ1-1. TRBV21-1 is annotated as a pseudogene. This CDR3 spans 14 amino acids. In DNA, the CDR3 is TGTGCCAGCAGGTTTAGGGAGTTTGGAGATGAAGCTTTCTTT. Protein product: CASRFREFGDEAFF.

The rearrangement links TRBV7-9 to TRBJ2-3, with D possibly TRBD1 on 5 matching bases. Germline loops: CDR1 SEHNR, CDR2 FQNEAQ (reference sequence). The CDR3 is made up of 13 amino acids. Between the trimmed V and J ends, which lost 4 bases and 6 bases, there was a span of 11 bases. CDR3 loop: CASSWSQGDTQYF. CDR3 sequence (DNA): TGTGCCAGCAGCTGGTCCCAGGGCGATACGCAGTATTTT.

V and J are TRBV27 and TRBJ2-5; weak D call: TRBD2 (6 bases). CDR3 length equals 15 residues. The V gene's germline CDR1 is MNHEY and CDR2 SMNVEV (reference sequence). V lost 0 bases and J 5 bases, leaving 13 bases between the germline ends. The CDR3, as DNA: TGTGCCAGCAGTTTATCGTACGGGAGTCGGGAGACCCAGTACTTC. Translation gives CASSLSYGSRETQYF.

The chain recombines TRBV5-8 with TRBJ2-5; D unclear. V was trimmed by 4 bases and J by 4 bases, leaving 11 bases between them. The CDR3 contains 13 residues. Germline V gene lookup returns CDR1 SGHTS and CDR2 YDEGEE. CDR3 nucleotides: TGTGCCAGCAGCCTATACTCTCGAGAGACCCAGTACTTC. This translates into CASSLYSRETQYF.

This clone was detected only a few times. The chain employs TRBV5-8 and TRBJ1-5, with 10 bases matching TRBD1. J gave up 7 bases and V 5 bases, and 9 bases lay outside the gene matches. Germline V gene data show CDR1 as SGHTS and CDR2 as YDEGEE. This CDR3 region has 15 residues. The CDR3 DNA is TGTGCCAGCAGTTCCTCGACAGGGGGCCGCCAGCCCCAGCATTTT. Amino acid sequence: CASSSSTGGRQPQHF.

The chain couples TRBV2 to TRBJ1-2, with TRBD1 matching 11 bases. After removal of 5 bases from V and 4 bases from J, the junction contained 3 bases not matched to a gene. The CDR3 spans 14 residues. CDR1 is SNHLY and CDR2 is FYNNEI in the germline V gene. DNA for the CDR3: TGTGCCAGCAGTTCCGGGACAGGGGGCTATGGCTACACCTTC. Translated, it gives CASSSGTGGYGYTF.

V and J are TRBV18 and TRBJ1-2; possibly TRBD1 for D (5 bases). The CDR3 length is 14 residues. Germline V gives CDR1 KGHSH, CDR2 LQKENI. V was cut by 6 bases and J by 5 bases, with 16 bases left in between. The CDR3, as DNA: TGTGCCAGCTCCAGGGCCCAGCTGGAGTATGGCTACACCTTC. Its protein is CASSRAQLEYGYTF.

V and J are TRBV30 and TRBJ2-1; 8 positions match TRBD2. This CDR3 contains 16 residues. Germline V lookup: CDR1 GTSNPN, CDR2 SVGIG (reference sequence). J lost 12 bases, V lost 0 bases, and 16 bases had no gene match. The CDR3 region has the DNA TGTGCCTGGAGTGTTCTGGGGGGACTAGGGGACCGTAGGCAGTTCTTC. As protein: CAWSVLGGLGDRRQFF.

This chain connects TRBV18 to TRBJ1-5, with D uncertain. The ends were cut back, 2 bases at V and 7 bases at J, with 12 bases in the middle. From germline, CDR1 is KGHSH and CDR2 LQKENI. This CDR3 region has 14 residues. CDR3 bases: TGTGCCAGCTCACCAGCAGAACGAGGGCAGCCCCAGCATTTT. It codes for CASSPAERGQPQHF.

The CDR3 DNA sequence: TGTGCCAGCAAACCCGGGAATGAACCCGGGGAGCTGTTTTTT. It specifies CASKPGNEPGELFF. V is TRBV6-5 and J is TRBJ2-2; maybe TRBD2 (5 bases). Trimming cost V 7 bases and J 6 bases, with 15 bases left between them. CDR1 is MNHEY, CDR2 SVGAGI, per germline. The CDR3 totals 14 residues.

The CDR3 loop is CASSVDRPGTGELFF. CDR3 bases: TGTGCCAGCAGTGTGGACAGGCCAGGCACCGGGGAGCTGTTTTTT. The V call is TRBV6-2 or TRBV6-3, the J call TRBJ2-2, with 7 bases lining up with TRBD1. Germline CDR1 is MNHEY and CDR2 is SVGEGT. The CDR3 sequence is 15 residues long. V lost 5 bases, J lost 4 bases, and 7 bases stayed unmatched.

This clone was observed once. The rearrangement links TRBV6-5 to TRBJ2-4; D not resolved. V was clipped by 9 bases and J by 0 bases, with 3 bases between them. This CDR3 region has 11 residues. Germline assignment: CDR1 MNHEY and CDR2 SVGAGI. The CDR3: CASLAKNIQYF. The CDR3, as DNA: TGTGCCAGTCTAGCCAAAAACATTCAGTACTTC.

V and J are TRBV3-1 (or the pseudogene TRBV3-2) and TRBJ2-5; the D gene is possibly TRBD1 (6 bases). Trimming removed 3 bases from V and 4 bases from J, with 18 bases in between. The CDR3 extends over 16 amino acids. Germline V gene data show CDR1 as LGHDT and CDR2 as YNNKEL (reference sequence). The chain's CDR3 is CASSQKPGDTGETQYF. Here the CDR3 DNA reads TGTGCCAGCAGCCAGAAGCCAGGGGACACCGGAGAGACCCAGTACTTC.

This sequence joins TRBV25-1 and TRBJ2-2; D call uncertain. In germline, CDR1 is MGHDK, CDR2 SYGVNS. The V gene lost 8 bases and the J gene lost 4 bases, with 5 bases spanning the gap. This CDR3 contains 11 residues. CDR3 DNA: TGTGCCAGCGGCCGCACCGGGGAGCTGTTTTTT. This translates into CASGRTGELFF. Full variable domain (outside the CDR3, taken from reference TRBV25-1 and TRBJ2-2): EADIYQTPRYLVIGTGKKITLECSQTMGHDKMYWYQQDPGMELHLIHYSYGVNSTEKGDLSSESTVSRIRTEHFPLTLESARPSHTSQYLCASGRTGELFFGEGSRLTVL.

This clone occurred a few times. This chain connects TRBV4-3 to TRBJ2-2; 11 bases are shared with TRBD2. The CDR3 totals 15 residues. V was pared by 6 bases and J by 7 bases, with 7 bases of the junction left unmatched. Germline loops: CDR1 LGHNA, CDR2 YSLEER. This CDR3 is CASSLAGGLGGELFF. The CDR3 DNA reads TGCGCCAGCAGTCTAGCGGGGGGTCTCGGCGGGGAGCTGTTTTTT.

The V call is TRBV5-1, the J call TRBJ2-3; 7 bases agree with TRBD2. Trimming cost V 1 base and J 2 bases; bases outside gene matches: 4. From germline, CDR1 is SGHRS and CDR2 YFSETQ. The length of the CDR3 is 15 residues. CDR3 coding DNA: TGCGCCAGCAGCTTGAGGAGCGGGACCACAGATACGCAGTATTTT. Translating gives CASSLRSGTTDTQYF.

CDR3 protein: CASSYGGSRKLFF. The CDR3, as DNA: TGTGCCAGCAGTTACGGAGGTTCTCGAAAACTGTTTTTT. This sequence joins TRBV6-2 or TRBV6-3 and TRBJ1-4; D unresolved. V lost 2 bases and J lost 10, with 11 bases in between. The CDR3 covers 13 residues. CDR1 and CDR2 from the germline V gene are MNHEY and SVGEGT.

The chain has TRBV5-1 and TRBJ2-5; TRBD1 matches at 9 bases. The ends lost 0 bases at V and 1 base at J; junction bases unmatched: 4. Germline CDR1 is SGHRS and CDR2 is YFSETQ. This CDR3 contains 16 residues. The CDR3 DNA reads TGCGCCAGCAGCTTGGGAACAGGGGGCGGCCAAGAGACCCAGTACTTC. Protein product: CASSLGTGGGQETQYF.

The J gene is TRBJ2-2, the V gene TRBV7-6, with D possibly being TRBD1 (6 bases). CDR1 is SGHVS, CDR2 FNYEAQ, per germline. Trimming shortened V by 4 bases and J by 6 bases, and 12 bases separated the two germline ends. This CDR3 comprises 14 residues. CDR3 nucleotides: TGTGCCAGCAGCTACTACAGGGTCGCCGGGGAGCTGTTTTTT. Protein: CASSYYRVAGELFF.